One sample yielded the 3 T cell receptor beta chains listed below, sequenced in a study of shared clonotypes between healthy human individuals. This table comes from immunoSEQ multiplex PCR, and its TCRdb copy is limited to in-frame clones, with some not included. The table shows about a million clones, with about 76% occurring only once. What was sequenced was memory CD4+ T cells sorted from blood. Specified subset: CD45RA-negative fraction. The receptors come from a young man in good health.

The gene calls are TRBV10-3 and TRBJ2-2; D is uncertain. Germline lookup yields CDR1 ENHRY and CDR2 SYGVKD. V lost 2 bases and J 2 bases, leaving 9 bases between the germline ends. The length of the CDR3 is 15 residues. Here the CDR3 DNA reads TGTGCCATCAGTGAGACGCGGAGCAACACCGGGGAGCTGTTTTTT. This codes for CAISETRSNTGELFF.

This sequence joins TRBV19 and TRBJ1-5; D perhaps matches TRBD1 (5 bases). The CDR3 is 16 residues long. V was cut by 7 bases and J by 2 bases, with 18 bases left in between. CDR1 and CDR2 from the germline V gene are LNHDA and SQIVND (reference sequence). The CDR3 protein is CASTAIKGNGNQPQHF. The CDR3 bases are TGTGCCAGTACCGCCATCAAGGGGAACGGCAATCAGCCCCAGCATTTT.

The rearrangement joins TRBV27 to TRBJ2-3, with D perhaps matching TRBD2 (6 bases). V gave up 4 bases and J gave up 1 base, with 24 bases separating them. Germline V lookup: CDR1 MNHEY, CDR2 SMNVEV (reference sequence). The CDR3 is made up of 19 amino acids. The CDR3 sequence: CASSSRTLEGRRGTDTQYF. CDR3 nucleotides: TGTGCCAGCAGTTCCCGGACCCTGGAGGGGCGTAGAGGCACAGATACGCAGTATTTT.